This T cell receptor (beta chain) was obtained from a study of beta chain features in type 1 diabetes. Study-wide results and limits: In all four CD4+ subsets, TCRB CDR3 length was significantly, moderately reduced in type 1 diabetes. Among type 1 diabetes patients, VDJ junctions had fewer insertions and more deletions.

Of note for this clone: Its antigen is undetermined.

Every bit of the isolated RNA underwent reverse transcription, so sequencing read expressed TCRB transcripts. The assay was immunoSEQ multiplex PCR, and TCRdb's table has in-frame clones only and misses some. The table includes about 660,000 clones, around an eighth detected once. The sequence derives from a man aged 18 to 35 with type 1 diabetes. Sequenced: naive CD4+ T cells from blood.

CDR3 sequence (DNA): TGCGCCAGCAGCTTGGATCCGGGAGGTGGCTACACCTTC. Translated: CASSLDPGGGYTF. The gene calls are TRBV5-1 and TRBJ1-2; D ambiguous. This CDR3 has 13 amino acids. The V and J ends lost 0 bases and 7 bases respectively, with 10 bases between them. The V gene's germline CDR1 is SGHRS and CDR2 YFSETQ.